The 3 T cell receptor beta chains below come from one sample, sequenced in a study of beta chain features in type 1 diabetes. Findings and caveats of the study: Among all four CD4+ subsets, Type 1 diabetes patients had TCRB CDR3s that were moderately but significantly shorter.

These receptors have no known antigen. Of the isolated RNA, all was reverse transcribed, and so the sequenced material was expressed TCRB transcripts. Only in-frame clones appear in the TCRdb table, and some are missing; sequencing was by immunoSEQ multiplex PCR. The table records around 180,000 clones, 7.8% of them present only once. Material: central memory CD4+ T cells from blood. The receptor set was obtained from a woman aged 40-49 years with type 1 diabetes.

In its sample, this clone was seen a few times. V is TRBV9 and J is TRBJ1-6; D not certain. This CDR3 contains 14 residues. Germline V lookup: CDR1 SGDLS, CDR2 YYNGEE. Deletions cut 0 bases from V and 8 bases from J, with 9 bases between. The CDR3, as DNA: TGTGCCAGCAGCGTAGAGCCCCTGGATTCACCCCTCCACTTT. This sequence encodes CASSVEPLDSPLHF.

J is TRBJ1-1 and V is TRBV5-1; possibly TRBD1 for D (5 bases). Germline values: CDR1 SGHRS, CDR2 YFSETQ. This CDR3 has 15 amino acids. V dropped 0 bases and J dropped 5 bases, with 14 bases sitting between them. DNA of the CDR3: TGCGCCAGCAGCTTGGGGGGGGTAGTGTCGACTGAAGCTTTCTTT. This codes for CASSLGGVVSTEAFF.

The chain has TRBV6-5 and TRBJ2-7; TRBD1 aligns across 9 bases. The germline V gene encodes CDR1 MNHEY and CDR2 SVGAGI. The trim removed 5 bases at V and 5 bases at J, leaving 10 bases unmatched. The CDR3 totals 15 residues. CDR3 in amino acids: CASSPLPGTGHEQYF. The CDR3 region has the DNA TGTGCCAGCAGTCCCCTTCCGGGGACAGGGCACGAGCAGTACTTC.